Here is one T cell receptor (beta chain) with its context. This record belongs to a study of cytotoxic CD8 clonotypes in ibrutinib-treated CLL. Here immunoSEQ multiplex PCR was the method, and the copy in TCRdb shows in-frame clones only, minus some. The sample lists more than 150,000 clones; around 72% were seen once. Germline V gene sequence: CDR1 SNHLY, CDR2 FYNNEI. Trimming cost V 4 bases and J 3 bases, with 12 bases left between them. The CDR3 loop spans 14 amino acids. Frozen-stored PBMCs produced 1.5 to 2.5 micrograms of genomic DNA for TCR beta libraries. The sample consisted of PBMCs, taken after 24 months of ibrutinib treatment. The clonotype comes from a human donor with chronic lymphocytic leukemia. The V gene is TRBV2, the J gene TRBJ2-5; D is unresolved. The CDR3 DNA follows: TGTGCCAGCAGTGTAGGAACAGCTGAAGAGACCCAGTACTTC. Its translation is CASSVGTAEETQYF.